A selection of T cell receptor beta chains follows, all from one sample in a study of Tregs in tolerant kidney transplant recipients. Data came from immunoSEQ multiplex PCR; TCRdb stores just in-frame clones and leaves some out. The sample holds around 78,000 clones, under 95% seen once. Sequenced material: Tregs from blood, taken before the transplant. These receptors all stem from a human donor who received a combined kidney and bone marrow transplant. The CDR3 runs from the conserved cysteine through the conserved F or W.

V	J	CDR3
TRBV4-2	TRBJ2-7	CASSQGTSGSSYEQYF
TRBV11-2	TRBJ1-4	CASSPQQGLGEKLFF
TRBV7-8	TRBJ2-3	CASNILGTGSSTDTQYF
TRBV5-6	TRBJ1-2	CASSSQLQGGNGYTF
TRBV7-9	TRBJ2-1	CASSSSGYNEQFF
TRBV27	TRBJ1-1	CASRGQGGTEAFF
TRBV28	TRBJ2-7	CASSPASGGSYEQYF
TRBV7-2	TRBJ2-7	CASSLGRGDEQYF
TRBV10-3	TRBJ2-1	CAISAGGNEQFF
TRBV9	TRBJ2-1	CASSIRLAGEQFF
TRBV11-3	TRBJ2-2	CASSFSAGELFF
TRBV4-3	TRBJ1-4	CASSQRTANEKLFF
TRBV5-1	TRBJ2-7	CASSLFSTQGGQRYF
TRBV5-5	TRBJ2-7	CASSLGLYFEQYF
TRBV19	TRBJ1-1	CASSISGGGGVGTEAFF
TRBV9	TRBJ1-1	CASSIGTGANTEAFF
TRBV6-5	TRBJ1-5	CASSYSRGNQPQHF
TRBV6-1	TRBJ2-7	CASSEARHTMGLAGRPGYEQYF
TRBV19	TRBJ1-2	CASSIKSPHYGYTF
TRBV28	TRBJ2-7	CASRGTGNTYEQYF
TRBV6-5	TRBJ2-7	CASSQGTSVYEQYF
TRBV30	TRBJ2-5	CAWSGGLEETQYF
TRBV9	TRBJ2-6	CASSVRGQVSGANVLTF
TRBV18	TRBJ2-7	CASSPGSAYEQYF
TRBV7-2	TRBJ2-7	CASSHGLYEQYF
TRBV18	TRBJ2-2	CASSPTLDPNPGELFF
TRBV9	TRBJ2-6	CASSAQLNSGANVLTF
TRBV4-3	TRBJ1-5	CASSQGLFVPPQHF
TRBV19	TRBJ2-4	CASSIGGQGLAKNIQYF
TRBV4-1	TRBJ2-7	CASSLGRTSGYEQYF
TRBV6-6	TRBJ1-2	CASSSDGVDYGYTF
TRBV5-1	TRBJ1-1	CASSRARNTEAFF
TRBV28	TRBJ2-3	CASSSSGRSADTQYF
TRBV6-1	TRBJ1-1	CASRTEMNTEAFF
TRBV7-9	TRBJ1-6	CASSRQGWGSPLHF
TRBV18	TRBJ2-7	CASSQYWTSGTHEQYF
TRBV29-1	TRBJ2-2	CSAEGLAGGTGELFF